The rows below give T cell receptor beta chains drawn from one sample of a study of siplizumab effects on memory and regulatory T cells. Using immunoSEQ multiplex PCR, the repertoire was profiled, and TCRdb retains in-frame clones only, with some absent. In the table there are more than 85,000 clones, 85% to 95% of which are singletons. Sequencing was carried out using Tregs sorted from blood. Receptors were obtained from a human donor in good health. Both conserved end residues are part of each CDR3. The order of the fields is V gene, J gene, D gene, clone size, CDR3 DNA, CDR3 protein. The D gene is left open where the match is weak. Part of the rows lack a size; the others show once, few, many or a class for expanded clones.

V gene: TRBV4-1; J gene: TRBJ1-4; D gene: .; clone size: .; CDR3 DNA: TGCGCCAGCAGCCGTACCCCGGAAAGGGGAGAAAAACTGTTTTTT; CDR3 protein: CASSRTPERGEKLFF
V gene: TRBV19; J gene: TRBJ1-4; D gene: TRBD1; clone size: .; CDR3 DNA: TGTGCCAGTAGTTCTCGAAGGACAGGGCTCGAAAAACTGTTTTTT; CDR3 protein: CASSSRRTGLEKLFF
V gene: TRBV2; J gene: TRBJ1-4; D gene: .; clone size: once; CDR3 DNA: TGTGCCAGCAGTGTTACAGATGCAACTAATGAAAAACTGTTTTTT; CDR3 protein: CASSVTDATNEKLFF
V gene: TRBV2; J gene: TRBJ1-5; D gene: TRBD1; clone size: .; CDR3 DNA: TGTGCCAGCCTATCGACAGGGGTAGGTCAGCCCCAGCATTTT; CDR3 protein: CASLSTGVGQPQHF
V gene: TRBV19; J gene: TRBJ2-2; D gene: .; clone size: .; CDR3 DNA: TGTGCCAGTCGACCACGTATGGGGAACACCGGGGAGCTGTTTTTT; CDR3 protein: CASRPRMGNTGELFF
V gene: TRBV5-4; J gene: TRBJ1-1; D gene: TRBD1; clone size: .; CDR3 DNA: TGTGCCAGCAGTTTCGACAGGGGGGTCACTGAAGCTTTCTTT; CDR3 protein: CASSFDRGVTEAFF
V gene: TRBV29-1; J gene: TRBJ2-7; D gene: .; clone size: .; CDR3 DNA: TGCAGCGGCACCGGGCCCGAGGGGCAGTACTTC; CDR3 protein: CSGTGPEGQYF
V gene: TRBV6-5; J gene: TRBJ1-1; D gene: .; clone size: .; CDR3 DNA: TGTGCCAGCAGTAGCCTAAACCGTGGGGCTTTCTTT; CDR3 protein: CASSSLNRGAFF
V gene: TRBV11-1; J gene: TRBJ1-1; D gene: TRBD1; clone size: .; CDR3 DNA: TGTGCCAGCAACCCCCGGGACAGGGGATACACTGAAGCTTTCTTT; CDR3 protein: CASNPRDRGYTEAFF
V gene: TRBV6-5; J gene: TRBJ2-5; D gene: .; clone size: .; CDR3 DNA: TGTGCCAGCGGAAGAAGAGAGCAGTACTTC; CDR3 protein: CASGRREQYF
V gene: TRBV5-6; J gene: TRBJ2-2; D gene: TRBD1; clone size: .; CDR3 DNA: TGTGCCAGCAGCTTGGACGGACAGGGGTATTTCGGGGAGCTGTTTTTT; CDR3 protein: CASSLDGQGYFGELFF
V gene: TRBV29-1; J gene: TRBJ2-7; D gene: .; clone size: .; CDR3 DNA: TGCAGCGCCGTGGGGGTTGGCACCTCCTACGAGCAGTACTTC; CDR3 protein: CSAVGVGTSYEQYF
V gene: TRBV9; J gene: TRBJ1-2; D gene: .; clone size: .; CDR3 DNA: TGTGCCAGCAGCGTAGTAGGGGGGGCTGGCTACACCTTC; CDR3 protein: CASSVVGGAGYTF
V gene: TRBV6-1; J gene: TRBJ1-5; D gene: .; clone size: .; CDR3 DNA: TGTGCCAGCAAAGCCTCCCCAGGGCCCCAGCATTTT; CDR3 protein: CASKASPGPQHF
V gene: TRBV5-1; J gene: TRBJ1-3; D gene: .; clone size: .; CDR3 DNA: TGCGCCAGCAGCCCTAATAGGGGCCCAAATTCTGGAAACACCATATATTTT; CDR3 protein: CASSPNRGPNSGNTIYF
V gene: TRBV20-1; J gene: TRBJ2-1; D gene: .; clone size: .; CDR3 DNA: TGCAGTGCGGGGCCACGTGAGCAGTTCTTC; CDR3 protein: CSAGPREQFF
V gene: TRBV7-8; J gene: TRBJ2-7; D gene: .; clone size: once; CDR3 DNA: TGTGCCAGCAGCTTACGGAAGCCTACCTACGAGCAGTACTTC; CDR3 protein: CASSLRKPTYEQYF
V gene: TRBV27; J gene: TRBJ2-7; D gene: TRBD2; clone size: .; CDR3 DNA: TGTGCCAGCAGTTTATTGTTGGCGGGAGGGCCTCACGAGCAGTACTTC; CDR3 protein: CASSLLLAGGPHEQYF